This is a list of T cell receptor beta chains from one sample in a study of T-cell reconstitution after alpha-beta-depleted transplantation in children. Each CDR3 protein gets one entry after TCRdb re-called the PCR reads with MiXCR. The data contain about 590,000 distinct CDR3 sequences, 10% to 15% of them singletons. The sample was PBMCs, mostly from graft donor cells, taken 360 days after TCRalphabeta/CD19-depleted stem cell transplant. The receptors were sampled from a male patient under 18 who had a stem cell transplant for acute myeloid leukemia, so the T cells may come from the graft donor. The CDR3 runs from the conserved cysteine through the conserved F or W. The D gene is left open where the match is weak. The size entry is marked missing in some rows and otherwise reads once, few, many or a size class.

j_call: TRBJ2-1; clone_size: many; d_call: TRBD2; v_call: TRBV29-1; cdr3_aa: CSVGGWGGNEQFF; cdr3_nt: TGCAGCGTTGGAGGTTGGGGGGGCAATGAGCAGTTCTTC
j_call: TRBJ2-5; clone_size: .; d_call: .; v_call: TRBV29-1; cdr3_aa: CSYAGGPQETQYF; cdr3_nt: TGCAGCTATGCAGGCGGGCCGCAAGAGACCCAGTACTTC
j_call: TRBJ2-7; clone_size: few; d_call: .; v_call: TRBV6-5; cdr3_aa: CASSSLAASYEQYF; cdr3_nt: TGTGCCAGCAGTTCCCTGGCCGCGTCCTACGAGCAGTACTTC
j_call: TRBJ2-7; clone_size: many; d_call: .; v_call: TRBV29-1; cdr3_aa: CSVGGDPSYEQYF; cdr3_nt: TGCAGCGTTGGAGGGGACCCCTCCTACGAGCAGTACTTC
j_call: TRBJ2-7; clone_size: .; d_call: .; v_call: TRBV4-3; cdr3_aa: CASSQETTADEQYF; cdr3_nt: TGCGCCAGCAGCCAAGAGACCACCGCCGACGAGCAGTACTTC
j_call: TRBJ2-1; clone_size: .; d_call: .; v_call: TRBV9; cdr3_aa: CASSVGGFRGSYNEQFF; cdr3_nt: TGTGCCAGCAGCGTAGGCGGCTTTAGAGGCTCCTACAATGAGCAGTTCTTC
j_call: TRBJ2-7; clone_size: .; d_call: .; v_call: TRBV29-1; cdr3_aa: CSVGRKGRAYEQYF; cdr3_nt: TGCAGCGTTGGAAGGAAGGGCAGGGCCTACGAGCAGTACTTC
j_call: TRBJ2-7; clone_size: once; d_call: TRBD2; v_call: TRBV6-2/TRBV6-3; cdr3_aa: CASSPSGRDSYEQYF; cdr3_nt: TGTGCCAGCAGTCCAAGCGGGAGGGACTCCTACGAGCAGTACTTC
j_call: TRBJ2-2; clone_size: few; d_call: .; v_call: TRBV9; cdr3_aa: CASAVTSGEIARRHTGELFF; cdr3_nt: TGTGCCAGCGCCGTAACTTCAGGGGAAATCGCCCGTCGACACACCGGGGAGCTGTTTTTT
j_call: TRBJ2-7; clone_size: many; d_call: TRBD2; v_call: TRBV4-3; cdr3_aa: CASSLGDREGVYEQYF; cdr3_nt: TGCGCCAGCAGCCTTGGGGACCGGGAGGGAGTCTACGAGCAGTACTTC
j_call: TRBJ2-1; clone_size: many; d_call: .; v_call: TRBV4-3; cdr3_aa: CASSQGRRSSYNEQFF; cdr3_nt: TGCGCCAGCAGCCAAGGAAGGAGAAGCTCCTACAATGAGCAGTTCTTC
j_call: TRBJ2-7; clone_size: .; d_call: .; v_call: TRBV20-1; cdr3_aa: CSAPSIVWGQAYEQYF; cdr3_nt: TGCAGTGCTCCCTCCATTGTTTGGGGGCAAGCCTACGAGCAGTACTTC
j_call: TRBJ1-5; clone_size: .; d_call: .; v_call: TRBV29-1; cdr3_aa: CSVLGDGSNQPQHF; cdr3_nt: TGCAGCGTACTCGGGGACGGAAGCAATCAGCCCCAGCATTTT
j_call: TRBJ2-7; clone_size: many; d_call: .; v_call: TRBV7-6; cdr3_aa: CATSYEQYF; cdr3_nt: TGTGCCACCTCCTACGAGCAGTACTTC
j_call: TRBJ2-1; clone_size: many; d_call: .; v_call: TRBV12-3/TRBV12-4; cdr3_aa: CASSLGRSSYNEQFF; cdr3_nt: TGTGCCAGCAGCTTAGGGAGGTCCTCCTACAATGAGCAGTTCTTC
j_call: TRBJ2-4; clone_size: many; d_call: .; v_call: TRBV18; cdr3_aa: CASSPRGVAKNIQYF; cdr3_nt: TGTGCCAGCTCACCACGGGGGGTAGCCAAAAACATTCAGTACTTC
j_call: TRBJ1-6; clone_size: many; d_call: .; v_call: TRBV11-2; cdr3_aa: CASSLDMGLVYSPLHF; cdr3_nt: TGTGCCAGCAGCTTAGATATGGGTTTGGTTTATTCACCCCTCCACTTT
j_call: TRBJ2-6; clone_size: few; d_call: .; v_call: TRBV5-1; cdr3_aa: CASSFLQGTSSGANVLTF; cdr3_nt: TGCGCCAGCAGCTTCCTACAGGGTACGAGCTCTGGGGCCAACGTCCTGACTTTC
j_call: TRBJ2-2; clone_size: few; d_call: .; v_call: TRBV28; cdr3_aa: CASSPNEGRPPGELFF; cdr3_nt: TGTGCCAGCAGTCCTAATGAGGGGAGGCCTCCCGGGGAGCTGTTTTTT
j_call: TRBJ2-7; clone_size: .; d_call: .; v_call: TRBV7-3; cdr3_aa: CASSLIAEGTQYF; cdr3_nt: TGTGCCAGCAGCTTAATAGCCGAGGGCACGCAGTACTTC
j_call: TRBJ2-1; clone_size: many; d_call: .; v_call: TRBV28; cdr3_aa: CASSSDNEQFF; cdr3_nt: TGTGCCAGCAGTTCCGATAATGAGCAGTTCTTC
j_call: TRBJ2-7; clone_size: few; d_call: TRBD1; v_call: TRBV4-2; cdr3_aa: CASSQPGQGATYEQYF; cdr3_nt: TGTGCCAGCAGCCAACCCGGACAGGGGGCAACCTACGAGCAGTACTTC
j_call: TRBJ1-5; clone_size: .; d_call: .; v_call: TRBV20-1; cdr3_aa: CSARVPVGGARSNQPQHF; cdr3_nt: TGCAGTGCTAGAGTTCCTGTTGGGGGGGCAAGGAGCAATCAGCCCCAGCATTTT
j_call: TRBJ2-3; clone_size: .; d_call: TRBD1; v_call: TRBV28; cdr3_aa: CASSFRVGDRGQDTQYF; cdr3_nt: TGTGCCAGCAGTTTTAGAGTAGGGGACAGGGGGCAAGATACGCAGTATTTT
j_call: TRBJ2-7; clone_size: .; d_call: TRBD1; v_call: TRBV6-1; cdr3_aa: CASRSTGTVSYEQYF; cdr3_nt: TGTGCCAGCAGGTCTACCGGGACAGTCTCCTACGAGCAGTACTTC
j_call: TRBJ2-1; clone_size: .; d_call: TRBD1; v_call: TRBV20-1; cdr3_aa: CSARDHDSQGTGGWNEQFF; cdr3_nt: TGCAGTGCTAGAGATCATGATAGTCAAGGGACAGGGGGCTGGAATGAGCAGTTCTTC
j_call: TRBJ2-7; clone_size: .; d_call: TRBD1; v_call: TRBV12-3/TRBV12-4; cdr3_aa: CASSPGTGSFSPYEQYF; cdr3_nt: TGTGCCAGCAGTCCCGGGACAGGTTCATTCTCCCCCTACGAGCAGTACTTC
j_call: TRBJ2-4; clone_size: many; d_call: .; v_call: TRBV6-5; cdr3_aa: CASSSAGLGNIQYF; cdr3_nt: TGTGCCAGCAGTTCCGCGGGGCTGGGAAACATTCAGTACTTC
j_call: TRBJ2-6; clone_size: .; d_call: .; v_call: TRBV28; cdr3_aa: CASSSAGPGPGANVLTF; cdr3_nt: TGTGCCAGCAGTAGCGCCGGACCAGGGCCTGGGGCCAACGTCCTGACTTTC
j_call: TRBJ2-1; clone_size: few; d_call: TRBD1; v_call: TRBV12-3/TRBV12-4; cdr3_aa: CASRRTGEDYNEQFF; cdr3_nt: TGTGCCAGCAGGAGGACAGGGGAGGACTACAATGAGCAGTTCTTC
j_call: TRBJ2-1; clone_size: many; d_call: .; v_call: TRBV7-8; cdr3_aa: CASSLARNEQFF; cdr3_nt: TGCGCCAGCAGCTTGGCTAGGAATGAGCAGTTCTTC
j_call: TRBJ2-3; clone_size: .; d_call: .; v_call: TRBV20-1; cdr3_aa: CSAGSVVADTQYF; cdr3_nt: TGCAGTGCGGGTAGCGTCGTTGCAGATACGCAGTATTTT
j_call: TRBJ2-7; clone_size: .; d_call: .; v_call: TRBV5-1; cdr3_aa: CASSWGVRESYEQYF; cdr3_nt: TGCGCCAGCAGCTGGGGAGTTAGAGAGTCCTACGAGCAGTACTTC
j_call: TRBJ2-1; clone_size: few; d_call: TRBD2; v_call: TRBV20-1; cdr3_aa: CSASPGLAGVVSYNEQFF; cdr3_nt: TGCAGTGCTAGCCCCGGACTAGCGGGAGTGGTATCCTACAATGAGCAGTTCTTC
j_call: TRBJ1-1; clone_size: .; d_call: .; v_call: TRBV28; cdr3_aa: CASSFLIENTEAFF; cdr3_nt: TGTGCCAGCAGTTTCCTTATCGAGAACACTGAAGCTTTCTTT
j_call: TRBJ2-1; clone_size: .; d_call: .; v_call: TRBV6-2/TRBV6-3; cdr3_aa: CASSYPSLGVDNEQFF; cdr3_nt: TGTGCCAGCAGTTACCCCTCGTTAGGGGTGGACAATGAGCAGTTCTTC
j_call: TRBJ2-7; clone_size: few; d_call: .; v_call: TRBV4-3; cdr3_aa: CASSGGGSRGYYEQYF; cdr3_nt: TGCGCCAGCAGCGGAGGTGGCTCCCGAGGGTACTACGAGCAGTACTTC
j_call: TRBJ2-2; clone_size: .; d_call: .; v_call: TRBV29-1; cdr3_aa: CSVRPNTGELFF; cdr3_nt: TGCAGCGTAAGACCGAACACCGGGGAGCTGTTTTTT
j_call: TRBJ2-7; clone_size: .; d_call: TRBD2; v_call: TRBV6-5; cdr3_aa: CASSYGLRGGYEQYF; cdr3_nt: TGTGCCAGCAGTTATGGCCTACGGGGGGGATACGAGCAGTACTTC
j_call: TRBJ2-7; clone_size: .; d_call: TRBD2; v_call: TRBV19; cdr3_aa: CATRTSGTYEQYF; cdr3_nt: TGTGCCACTCGGACTAGCGGGACCTACGAGCAGTACTTC
j_call: TRBJ2-3; clone_size: .; d_call: .; v_call: TRBV4-3; cdr3_aa: CASSQVATSTDTQYF; cdr3_nt: TGCGCCAGCAGCCAAGTGGCGACTAGCACAGATACGCAGTATTTT
j_call: TRBJ2-2; clone_size: many; d_call: .; v_call: TRBV24-1; cdr3_aa: CATSDLKGNTGELFF; cdr3_nt: TGTGCCACCAGTGATTTGAAGGGCAACACCGGGGAGCTGTTTTTT
j_call: TRBJ2-5; clone_size: many; d_call: TRBD1; v_call: TRBV29-1; cdr3_aa: CSVEQGAGETQYF; cdr3_nt: TGCAGCGTTGAACAGGGGGCTGGGGAGACCCAGTACTTC
j_call: TRBJ2-7; clone_size: few; d_call: .; v_call: TRBV27; cdr3_aa: CASSLSSLDPLPYEQYF; cdr3_nt: TGTGCCAGCAGTTTATCGTCACTAGACCCCCTCCCCTACGAGCAGTACTTC
j_call: TRBJ2-1; clone_size: few; d_call: TRBD1; v_call: TRBV28; cdr3_aa: CASRPGQGSYNEQFF; cdr3_nt: TGTGCCAGCAGACCCGGACAGGGCTCTTACAATGAGCAGTTCTTC
j_call: TRBJ2-5; clone_size: .; d_call: TRBD2; v_call: TRBV19; cdr3_aa: CASSIPGTSGRETQYF; cdr3_nt: TGTGCCAGTAGTATACCCGGGACTAGCGGGAGAGAGACCCAGTACTTC